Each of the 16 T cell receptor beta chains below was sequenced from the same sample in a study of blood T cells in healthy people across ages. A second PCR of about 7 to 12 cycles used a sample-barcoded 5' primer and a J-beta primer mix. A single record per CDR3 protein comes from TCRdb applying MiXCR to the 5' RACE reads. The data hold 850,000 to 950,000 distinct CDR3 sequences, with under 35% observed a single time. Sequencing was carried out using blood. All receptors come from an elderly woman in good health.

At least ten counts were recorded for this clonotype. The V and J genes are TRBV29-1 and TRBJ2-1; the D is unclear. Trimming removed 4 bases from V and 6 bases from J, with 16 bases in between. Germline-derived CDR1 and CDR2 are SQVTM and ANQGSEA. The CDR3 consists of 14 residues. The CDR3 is CSVGTTRVGNEQFF. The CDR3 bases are TGCAGCGTTGGGACCACAAGGGTTGGCAATGAGCAGTTCTTC.

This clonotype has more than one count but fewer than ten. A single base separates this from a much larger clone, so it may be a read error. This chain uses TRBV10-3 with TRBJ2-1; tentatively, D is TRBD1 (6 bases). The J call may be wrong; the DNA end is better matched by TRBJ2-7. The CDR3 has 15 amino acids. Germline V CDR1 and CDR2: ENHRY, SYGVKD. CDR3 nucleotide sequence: TGTGCCATCAGTCCCGGGACAACCTCCTACAATGAGCAGTACTTC. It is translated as CAISPGTTSYNEQYF.

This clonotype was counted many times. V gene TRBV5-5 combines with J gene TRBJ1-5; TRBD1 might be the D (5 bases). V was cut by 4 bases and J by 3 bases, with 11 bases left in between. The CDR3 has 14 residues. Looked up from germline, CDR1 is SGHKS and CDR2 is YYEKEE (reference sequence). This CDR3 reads CASSATANNQPQHF. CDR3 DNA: TGTGCCAGCAGCGCGACAGCGAACAATCAGCCCCAGCATTTT.

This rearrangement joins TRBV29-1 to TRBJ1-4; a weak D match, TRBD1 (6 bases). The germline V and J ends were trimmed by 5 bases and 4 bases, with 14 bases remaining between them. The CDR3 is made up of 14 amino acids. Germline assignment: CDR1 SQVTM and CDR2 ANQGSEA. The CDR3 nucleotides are TGCAGCGTTAAGGCCAGGGGACTTAATGAAAAACTGTTTTTT. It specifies CSVKARGLNEKLFF.

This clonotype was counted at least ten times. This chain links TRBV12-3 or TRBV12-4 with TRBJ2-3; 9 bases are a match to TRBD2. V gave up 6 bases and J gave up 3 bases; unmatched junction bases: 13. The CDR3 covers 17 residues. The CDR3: CASSPWAAGGETDTQYF. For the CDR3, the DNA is TGTGCCAGCAGCCCTTGGGCAGCGGGGGGAGAAACAGATACGCAGTATTTT.

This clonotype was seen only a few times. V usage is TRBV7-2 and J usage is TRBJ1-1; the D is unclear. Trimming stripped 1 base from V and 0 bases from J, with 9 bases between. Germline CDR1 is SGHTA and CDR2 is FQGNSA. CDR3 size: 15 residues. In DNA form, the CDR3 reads TGTGCCAGCAGCTTAGATATCGCCTTGAACACTGAAGCTTTCTTT. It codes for CASSLDIALNTEAFF.

The CDR3 DNA reads TGTGCCAGCAGTGACCAGGGGGCCTCCTATAATTCACCCCTCCACTTT. Its translation: CASSDQGASYNSPLHF. V usage is TRBV12-3 or TRBV12-4 and J usage is TRBJ1-6; 8 bases match TRBD1. J was trimmed by 0 bases and V by 5 bases; bases with no gene match: 3. The CDR3 is 16 residues long.

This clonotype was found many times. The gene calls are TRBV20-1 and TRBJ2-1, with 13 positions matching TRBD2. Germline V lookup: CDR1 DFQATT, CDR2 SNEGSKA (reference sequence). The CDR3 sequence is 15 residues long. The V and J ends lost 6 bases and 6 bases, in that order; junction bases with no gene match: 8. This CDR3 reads CSALTRTSGGNEQFF. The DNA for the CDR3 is TGCAGTGCCCTCACCCGGACTAGCGGGGGCAATGAGCAGTTCTTC.

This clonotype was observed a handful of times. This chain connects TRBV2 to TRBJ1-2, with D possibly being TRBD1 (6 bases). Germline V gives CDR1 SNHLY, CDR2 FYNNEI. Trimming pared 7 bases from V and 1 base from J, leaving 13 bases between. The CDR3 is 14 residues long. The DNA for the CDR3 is TGTGCCAGCATTTCCCAGGGGATTAACTATGGCTACACCTTC. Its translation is CASISQGINYGYTF.

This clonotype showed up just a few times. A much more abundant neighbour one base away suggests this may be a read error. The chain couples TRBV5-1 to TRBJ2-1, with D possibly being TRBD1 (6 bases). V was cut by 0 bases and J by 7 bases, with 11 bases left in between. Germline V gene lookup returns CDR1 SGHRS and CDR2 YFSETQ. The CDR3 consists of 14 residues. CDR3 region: CASSLGQACNEQFF. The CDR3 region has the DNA TGCGCCAGCAGCTTGGGACAGGCGTGTAATGAGCAGTTCTTC.

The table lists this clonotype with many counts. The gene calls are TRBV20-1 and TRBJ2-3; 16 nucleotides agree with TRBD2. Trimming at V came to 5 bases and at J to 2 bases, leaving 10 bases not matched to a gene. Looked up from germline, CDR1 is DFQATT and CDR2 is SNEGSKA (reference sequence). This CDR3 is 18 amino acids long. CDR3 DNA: TGCAGTGCTCGCTCCGGGACTAGCGGGGGGGGCCCCACAGATACGCAGTATTTT. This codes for CSARSGTSGGGPTDTQYF.

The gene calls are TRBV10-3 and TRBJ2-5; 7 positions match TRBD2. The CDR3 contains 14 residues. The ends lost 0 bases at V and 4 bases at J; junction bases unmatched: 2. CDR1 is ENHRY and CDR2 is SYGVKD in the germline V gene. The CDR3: CAISESGGAETQYF. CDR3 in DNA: TGTGCCATCAGTGAGTCGGGAGGGGCAGAGACCCAGTACTTC.

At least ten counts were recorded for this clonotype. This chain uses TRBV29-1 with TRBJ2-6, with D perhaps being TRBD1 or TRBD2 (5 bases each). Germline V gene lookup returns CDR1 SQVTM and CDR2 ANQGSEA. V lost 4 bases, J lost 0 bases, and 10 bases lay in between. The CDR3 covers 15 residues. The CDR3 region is CSVAGTVSGANVLTF. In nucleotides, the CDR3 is TGCAGCGTTGCTGGGACGGTCTCTGGGGCCAACGTCCTGACTTTC.

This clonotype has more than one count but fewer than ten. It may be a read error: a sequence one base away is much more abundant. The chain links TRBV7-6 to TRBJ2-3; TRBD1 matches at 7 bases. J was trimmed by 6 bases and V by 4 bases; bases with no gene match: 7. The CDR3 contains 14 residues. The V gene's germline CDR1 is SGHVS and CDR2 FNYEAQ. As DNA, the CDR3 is TGTGCCAGCAGCTGTGAGGGGGCAATGGATACGCAGTATTTT. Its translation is CASSCEGAMDTQYF. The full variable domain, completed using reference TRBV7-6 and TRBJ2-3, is GAGVSQSPRYKVTKRGQDVALRCDPISGHVSLYWYRQALGQGPEFLTYFNYEAQQDKSGLPNDRFSAERPEGSISTLTIQRTEQRDSAMYRCASSCEGAMDTQYFGPGTRLTVL.

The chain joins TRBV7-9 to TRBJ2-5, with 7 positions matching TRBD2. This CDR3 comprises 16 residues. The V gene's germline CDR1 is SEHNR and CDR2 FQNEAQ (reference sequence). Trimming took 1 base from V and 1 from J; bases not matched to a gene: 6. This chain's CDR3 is CASSLGLADFQETQYF. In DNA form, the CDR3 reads TGTGCCAGCAGCTTAGGGCTAGCGGATTTCCAAGAGACCCAGTACTTC.

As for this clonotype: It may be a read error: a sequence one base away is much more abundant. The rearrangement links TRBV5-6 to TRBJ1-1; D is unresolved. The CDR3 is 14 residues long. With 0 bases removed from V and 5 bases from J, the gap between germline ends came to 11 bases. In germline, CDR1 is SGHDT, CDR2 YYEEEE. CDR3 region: CASSLAPTGTEAFF. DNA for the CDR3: TGTGCCAGCAGCTTGGCACCGACGGGGACTGAAGCTTTCTTT. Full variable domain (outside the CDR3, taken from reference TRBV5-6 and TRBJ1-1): DAGVTQSPTHLIKTRGQQVTLRCSPKSGHDTVSWYQQALGQGPQFIFQYYEEEERQRGNFPDRFSGHQFPNYSSELNVNALLLGDSALYLCASSLAPTGTEAFFGQGTRLTVV.